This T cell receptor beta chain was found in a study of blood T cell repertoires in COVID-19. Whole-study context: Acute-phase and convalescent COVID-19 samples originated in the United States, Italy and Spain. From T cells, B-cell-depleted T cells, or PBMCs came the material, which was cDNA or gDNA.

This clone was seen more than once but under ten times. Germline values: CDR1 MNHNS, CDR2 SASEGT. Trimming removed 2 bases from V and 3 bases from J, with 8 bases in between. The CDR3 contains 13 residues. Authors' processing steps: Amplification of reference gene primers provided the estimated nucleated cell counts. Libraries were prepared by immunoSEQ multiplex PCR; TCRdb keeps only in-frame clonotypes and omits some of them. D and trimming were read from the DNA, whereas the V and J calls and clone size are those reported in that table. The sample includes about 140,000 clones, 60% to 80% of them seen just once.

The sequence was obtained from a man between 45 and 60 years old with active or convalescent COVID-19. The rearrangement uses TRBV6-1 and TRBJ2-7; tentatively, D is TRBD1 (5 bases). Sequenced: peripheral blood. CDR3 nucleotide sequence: TGTGCCAGCAGTGAATCAGGGTACTACGAGCAGTACTTC. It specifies CASSESGYYEQYF.